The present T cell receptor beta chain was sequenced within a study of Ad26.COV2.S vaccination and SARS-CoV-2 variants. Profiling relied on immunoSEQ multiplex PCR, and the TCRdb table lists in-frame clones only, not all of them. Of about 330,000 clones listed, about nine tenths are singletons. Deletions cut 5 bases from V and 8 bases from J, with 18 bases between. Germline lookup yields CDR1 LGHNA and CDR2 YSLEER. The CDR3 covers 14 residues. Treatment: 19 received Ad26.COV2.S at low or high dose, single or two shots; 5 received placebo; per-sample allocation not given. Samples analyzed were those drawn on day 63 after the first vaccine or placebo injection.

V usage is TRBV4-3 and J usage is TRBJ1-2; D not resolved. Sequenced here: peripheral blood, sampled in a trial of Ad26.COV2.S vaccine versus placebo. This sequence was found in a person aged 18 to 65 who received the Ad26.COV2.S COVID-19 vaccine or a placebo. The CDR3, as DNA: TGCGCCAGCAGCGAACGGACGTCCGTTGAGGGCTACACCTTC. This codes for CASSERTSVEGYTF.